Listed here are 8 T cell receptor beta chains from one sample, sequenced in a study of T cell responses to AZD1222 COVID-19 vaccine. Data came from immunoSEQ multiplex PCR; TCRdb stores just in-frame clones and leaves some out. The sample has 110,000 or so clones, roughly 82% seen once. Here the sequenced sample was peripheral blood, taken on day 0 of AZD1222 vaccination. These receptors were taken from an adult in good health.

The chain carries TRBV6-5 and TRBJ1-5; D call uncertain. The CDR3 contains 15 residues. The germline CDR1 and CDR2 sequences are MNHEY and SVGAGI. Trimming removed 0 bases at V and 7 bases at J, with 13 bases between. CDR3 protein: CASSYSGSPYQPQHF. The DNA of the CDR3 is TGTGCCAGCAGTTACTCAGGGTCCCCCTACCAGCCCCAGCATTTT.

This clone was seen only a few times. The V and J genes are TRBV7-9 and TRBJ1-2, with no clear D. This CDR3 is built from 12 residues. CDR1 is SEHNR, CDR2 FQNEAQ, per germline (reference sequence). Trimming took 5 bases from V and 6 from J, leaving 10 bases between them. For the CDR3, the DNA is TGTGCCAGCAGCGAAGGCATTCATGGCTACACCTTC. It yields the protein CASSEGIHGYTF.

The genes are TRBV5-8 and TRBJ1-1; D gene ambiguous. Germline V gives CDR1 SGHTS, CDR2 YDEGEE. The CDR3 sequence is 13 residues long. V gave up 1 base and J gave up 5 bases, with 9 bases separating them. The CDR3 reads CASSLTALTEAFF. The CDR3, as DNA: TGTGCCAGCAGCTTGACCGCGTTAACTGAAGCTTTCTTT. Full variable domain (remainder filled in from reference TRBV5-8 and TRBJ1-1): EAGVTQSPTHLIKTRGQQATLRCSPISGHTSVYWYQQALGLGLQFLLWYDEGEERNRGNFPPRFSGRQFPNYSSELNVNALELEDSALYLCASSLTALTEAFFGQGTRLTVV.

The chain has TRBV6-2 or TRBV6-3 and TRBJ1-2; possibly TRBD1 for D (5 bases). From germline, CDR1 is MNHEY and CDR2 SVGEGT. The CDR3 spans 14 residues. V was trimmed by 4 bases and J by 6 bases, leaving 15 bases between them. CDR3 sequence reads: CASSSRGGVHGYTF. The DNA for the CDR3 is TGTGCCAGCAGTTCCCGGGGAGGGGTGCATGGCTACACCTTC.

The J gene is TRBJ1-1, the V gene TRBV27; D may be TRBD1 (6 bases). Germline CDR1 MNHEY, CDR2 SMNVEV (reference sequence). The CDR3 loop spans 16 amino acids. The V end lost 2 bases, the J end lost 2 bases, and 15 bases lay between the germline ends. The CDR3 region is CASSLRGVGSNTEAFF. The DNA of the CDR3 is TGTGCCAGCAGTTTAAGGGGGGTGGGATCCAACACTGAAGCTTTCTTT.

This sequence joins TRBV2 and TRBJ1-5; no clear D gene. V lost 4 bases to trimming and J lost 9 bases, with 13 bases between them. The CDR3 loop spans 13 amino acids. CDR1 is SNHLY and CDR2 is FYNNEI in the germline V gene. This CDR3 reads CASSGPSGRPQHF. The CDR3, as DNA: TGTGCCAGCAGTGGTCCCTCGGGGAGGCCCCAGCATTTT.

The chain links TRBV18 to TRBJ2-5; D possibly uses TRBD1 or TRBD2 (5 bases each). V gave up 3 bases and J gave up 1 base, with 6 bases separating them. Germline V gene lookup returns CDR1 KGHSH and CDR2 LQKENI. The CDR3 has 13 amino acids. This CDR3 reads CASSPGTQETQYF. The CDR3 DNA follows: TGTGCCAGCTCACCGGGGACCCAAGAGACCCAGTACTTC. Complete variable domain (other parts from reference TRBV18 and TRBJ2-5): NAGVMQNPRHLVRRRGQEARLRCSPMKGHSHVYWYRQLPEEGLKFMVYLQKENIIDESGMPKERFSAEFPKEGPSILRIQQVVRGDSAAYFCASSPGTQETQYFGPGTRLLVL.

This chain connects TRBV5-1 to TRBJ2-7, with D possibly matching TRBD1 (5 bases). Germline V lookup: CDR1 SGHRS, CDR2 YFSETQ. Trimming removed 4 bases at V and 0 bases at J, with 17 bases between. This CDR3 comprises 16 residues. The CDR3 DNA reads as TGCGCCAGCAGCCTTGGGCCGGACACGAGCTCCTACGAGCAGTACTTC. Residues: CASSLGPDTSSYEQYF.